This TCR beta chain was profiled in a study of regulatory T cells in long-lasting Graves disease. Study-level points and caveats: Persistent patients shared fewer than 3,500 public clonotypes among themselves. Newly diagnosed patients shared fewer, at roughly 970. There were preferences for TRBV28, TRBJ1-2 and TRBJ2-5 in persistent disease. Newly diagnosed Graves' patients exceeded persistent ones in TCR diversity.

This clonotype was seen ten or more times. Its antigen is undetermined. Researchers made TCR beta libraries by using iRepertoire HTBI primers and running Arm-PCR on CDR3 regions. TCRdb recomputed calls from the multiplex PCR reads with MiXCR, one row per CDR3 protein. The sample records 600,000 to 650,000 distinct CDR3 sequences, roughly 15% being singletons. Sample time point: newly diagnosed GD, antithyroid drugs for less than 3 months. Researchers made the TCR library from RNA that was extracted from PBMCs. The CDR3 has 12 amino acids. From germline, CDR1 is MDHEN and CDR2 SYDVKM. Trimming pared 6 bases from V and 5 bases from J, leaving 10 bases between. In addition, the sample was reused for a study of T cells in Graves' hyperthyroidism and ophthalmopathy. From that paper: The definition of stable Graves' hyperthyroidism was no ophthalmopathy progression within 18 months.

The chain has TRBV28 and TRBJ1-2; no clear D. The receptor was isolated from a woman aged 25-40 years with Graves disease. This sample comprised peripheral blood mononuclear cells (PBMCs), obtained at new diagnosis, from a patient treated with antithyroid drugs. This chain's CDR3 is CASSRGRYGYTF. For the CDR3, the DNA is TGTGCCAGCAGCCGCGGTCGGTATGGCTACACCTTC.